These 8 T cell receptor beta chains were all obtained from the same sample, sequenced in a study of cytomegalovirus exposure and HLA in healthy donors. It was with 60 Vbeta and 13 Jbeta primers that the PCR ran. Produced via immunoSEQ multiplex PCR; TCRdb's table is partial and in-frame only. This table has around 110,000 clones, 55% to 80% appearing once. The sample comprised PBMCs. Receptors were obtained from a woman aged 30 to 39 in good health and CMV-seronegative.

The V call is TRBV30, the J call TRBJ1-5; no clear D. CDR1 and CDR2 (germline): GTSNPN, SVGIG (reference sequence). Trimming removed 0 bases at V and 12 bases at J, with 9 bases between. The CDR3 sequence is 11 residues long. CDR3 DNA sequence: TGTGCCTGGAGTGTTAGGGAGCGCCAGCATTTT. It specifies CAWSVRERQHF.

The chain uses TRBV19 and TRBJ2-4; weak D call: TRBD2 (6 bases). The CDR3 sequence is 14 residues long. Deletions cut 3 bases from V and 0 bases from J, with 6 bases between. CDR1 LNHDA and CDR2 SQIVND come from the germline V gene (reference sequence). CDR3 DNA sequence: TGTGCCAGTAGTATGGGACTAGCCAAAAACATTCAGTACTTC. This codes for CASSMGLAKNIQYF.

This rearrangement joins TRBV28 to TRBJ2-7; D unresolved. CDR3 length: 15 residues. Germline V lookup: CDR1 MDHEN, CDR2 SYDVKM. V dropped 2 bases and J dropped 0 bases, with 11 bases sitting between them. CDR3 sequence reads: CASSLTGTLSYEQYF. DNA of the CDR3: TGTGCCAGCAGTTTAACGGGTACACTCTCCTACGAGCAGTACTTC.

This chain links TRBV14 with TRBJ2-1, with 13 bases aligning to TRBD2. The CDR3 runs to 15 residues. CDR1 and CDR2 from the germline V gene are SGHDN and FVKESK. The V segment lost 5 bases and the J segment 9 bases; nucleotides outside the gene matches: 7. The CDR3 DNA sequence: TGTGCCAGCAGCACGAGGACTAGCGGGAGTACTGAGCAGTTCTTC. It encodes CASSTRTSGSTEQFF.

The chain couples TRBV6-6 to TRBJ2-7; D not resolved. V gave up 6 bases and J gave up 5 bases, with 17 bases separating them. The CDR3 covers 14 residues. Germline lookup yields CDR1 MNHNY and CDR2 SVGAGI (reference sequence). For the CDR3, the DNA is TGTGCCAGCAGCCGACTTGGGTCCCCCGACGAGCAGTACTTC. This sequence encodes CASSRLGSPDEQYF.

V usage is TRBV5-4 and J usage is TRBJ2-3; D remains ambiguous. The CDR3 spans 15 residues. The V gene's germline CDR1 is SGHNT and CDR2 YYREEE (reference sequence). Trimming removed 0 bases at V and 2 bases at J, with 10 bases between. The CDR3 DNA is TGTGCCAGCAGCTTGGTCCTGGCCGACACAGATACGCAGTATTTT. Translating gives CASSLVLADTDTQYF.

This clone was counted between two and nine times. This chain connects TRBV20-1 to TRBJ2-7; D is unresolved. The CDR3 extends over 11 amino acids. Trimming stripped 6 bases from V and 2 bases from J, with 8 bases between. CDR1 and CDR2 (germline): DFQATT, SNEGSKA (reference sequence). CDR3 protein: CSAGTPYEQYF. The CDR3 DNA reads TGCAGTGCCGGTACCCCCTACGAGCAGTACTTC.

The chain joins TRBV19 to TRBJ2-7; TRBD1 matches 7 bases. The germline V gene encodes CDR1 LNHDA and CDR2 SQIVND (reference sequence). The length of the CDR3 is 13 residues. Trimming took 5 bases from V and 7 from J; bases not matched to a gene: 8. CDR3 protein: CASSLTGYGEQYF. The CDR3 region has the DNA TGTGCCAGTAGTTTGACAGGGTACGGGGAGCAGTACTTC.